The following is a T cell receptor (beta chain) sequence with its context. Its antigen is still unknown. Profiled with immunoSEQ multiplex PCR; TCRdb holds only in-frame clones, not every one. The profile shows 16,000 or so clones, approximately 80% of them singletons. Patients were adults with ileal or ileocolonic Crohn's disease needing resection. CDR1 SGHRS and CDR2 YFSETQ come from the germline V gene. The CDR3 sequence is 10 residues long. Trimming left V 7 bases short and J 5 bases short, with 6 bases between. These data are taken from a study of T cell repertoires in ileal Crohn's disease. Study results and limitations: Clonality above 26.8% at surgery always came with endoscopic recurrence. Active smokers at surgery had more clonal expansions than non-smokers.

The sequenced material came from ileal tissue. This chain links TRBV5-1 with TRBJ2-5; D is perhaps TRBD2 (5 bases). This receptor was taken from an adult with Crohn's disease. The CDR3 DNA follows: TGCGCCAGCGGGGAGGAGACCCAGTACTTC. It encodes CASGEETQYF.